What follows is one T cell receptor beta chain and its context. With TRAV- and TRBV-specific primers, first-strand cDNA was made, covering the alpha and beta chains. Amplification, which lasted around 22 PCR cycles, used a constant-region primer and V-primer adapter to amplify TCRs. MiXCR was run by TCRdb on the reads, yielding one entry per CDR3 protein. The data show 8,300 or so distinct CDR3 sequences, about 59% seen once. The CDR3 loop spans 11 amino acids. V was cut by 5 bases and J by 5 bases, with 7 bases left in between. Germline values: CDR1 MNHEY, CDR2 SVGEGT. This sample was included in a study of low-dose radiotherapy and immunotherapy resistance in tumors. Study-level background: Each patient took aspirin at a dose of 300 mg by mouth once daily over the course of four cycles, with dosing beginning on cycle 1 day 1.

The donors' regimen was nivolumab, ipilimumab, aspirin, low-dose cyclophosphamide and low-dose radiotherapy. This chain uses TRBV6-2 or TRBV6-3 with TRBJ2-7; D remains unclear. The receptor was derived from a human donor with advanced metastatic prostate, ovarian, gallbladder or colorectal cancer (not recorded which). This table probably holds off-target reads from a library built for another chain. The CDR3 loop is CASSLSHEQYF. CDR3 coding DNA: TGTGCCAGCAGTCTATCCCACGAGCAGTACTTC.